Following are 7 T cell receptor beta chains from one sample sequenced in a study of T cell responses to AZD1222 COVID-19 vaccine. Generated by immunoSEQ multiplex PCR, the TCRdb table keeps only in-frame clones and is missing some. The sample lists over 100,000 clones; approximately 91% were seen once. The input for sequencing was peripheral blood, taken on day 0 of AZD1222 vaccination. These receptors all stem from an adult in good health.

The chain is built from TRBV7-9 and TRBJ1-4; the D is unclear. Trimming pared 1 base from V and 8 bases from J, leaving 8 bases between. CDR3 length: 13 residues. Germline CDR1 and CDR2: SEHNR and FQNEAQ (reference sequence). CDR3 bases: TGTGCCAGCAGCTTAGTGTCAAACGAAAAACTGTTTTTT. Translation: CASSLVSNEKLFF.

The CDR3 DNA sequence: TGTGCCAGCAGCGCCGCGAGAGAGAATTCACCCCTCCACTTT. Encoded protein: CASSAARENSPLHF. The V and J genes are TRBV2 and TRBJ1-6; D not certain. V lost 6 bases and J 7 bases, leaving 13 bases between the germline ends. The germline V gene has CDR1 SNHLY and CDR2 FYNNEI. The CDR3 runs to 14 residues.

V usage is TRBV6-5 and J usage is TRBJ1-1; 9 bases line up with TRBD1. After removal of 2 bases from V and 7 bases from J, the junction contained 11 bases not matched to a gene. The CDR3 has 16 residues. Germline V CDR1 and CDR2: MNHEY, SVGAGI. The CDR3 sequence: CASSYGGAGGQGEAFF. DNA of the CDR3: TGTGCCAGCAGTTACGGTGGGGCAGGGGGACAGGGTGAAGCTTTCTTT.

The chain joins TRBV11-2 to TRBJ2-2; the D is unclear. CDR1 SGHAT and CDR2 FQNNGV come from the germline V gene. Trimming removed 0 bases at V and 0 bases at J, with 8 bases between. The CDR3 runs 16 residues. CDR3 DNA sequence: TGTGCCAGCAGCTTAGACGACCTACCGAACACCGGGGAGCTGTTTTTT. Encoded protein: CASSLDDLPNTGELFF.

V gene TRBV14 combines with J gene TRBJ2-2, with 11 positions matching TRBD2. The CDR3 totals 15 residues. Germline CDR1 SGHDN, CDR2 FVKESK. V lost 10 bases and J lost 5; bases outside the gene matches: 9. This CDR3 is CAIENLAGGTGELFF. The CDR3 nucleotides read TGTGCCATCGAAAACCTAGCGGGGGGAACCGGGGAGCTGTTTTTT.

V gene TRBV10-3 combines with J gene TRBJ1-3; TRBD1 matches 7 bases. Trimming cost V 5 bases and J 8 bases; bases outside gene matches: 15. Germline assignment: CDR1 ENHRY and CDR2 SYGVKD. The CDR3 spans 16 residues. The CDR3 bases are TGTGCCATCAGTATAGTTCGGACAGGAGTCGGGGACACCATATATTTT. It codes for CAISIVRTGVGDTIYF.

In its sample, this clone was seen once. The chain uses TRBV19 and TRBJ2-7; no reliable D call. CDR1 LNHDA and CDR2 SQIVND come from the germline V gene (reference sequence). The CDR3 loop spans 14 amino acids. The V and J ends lost 3 bases and 2 bases respectively, with 11 bases between them. The CDR3 here is CASSISGHPYEQYF. Written as DNA, the CDR3 is TGTGCCAGTAGTATTTCAGGCCACCCCTACGAGCAGTACTTC.